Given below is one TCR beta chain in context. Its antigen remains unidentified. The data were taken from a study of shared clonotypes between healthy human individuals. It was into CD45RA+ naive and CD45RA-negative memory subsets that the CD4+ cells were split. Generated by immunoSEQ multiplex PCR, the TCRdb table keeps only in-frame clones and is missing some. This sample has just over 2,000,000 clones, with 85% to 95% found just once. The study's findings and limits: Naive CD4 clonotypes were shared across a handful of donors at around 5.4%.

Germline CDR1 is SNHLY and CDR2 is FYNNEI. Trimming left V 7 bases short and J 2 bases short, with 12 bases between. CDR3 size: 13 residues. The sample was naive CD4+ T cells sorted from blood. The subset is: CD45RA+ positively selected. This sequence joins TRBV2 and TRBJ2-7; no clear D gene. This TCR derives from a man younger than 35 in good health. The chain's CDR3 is CASMGLRTYEQYF. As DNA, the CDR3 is TGTGCCAGCATGGGGTTGCGAACCTACGAGCAGTACTTC.